The 10 T cell receptor beta chains given below trace back to one sample, sequenced in a study of T-cell memory formation after mild COVID-19. Via MiXCR, TCRdb re-called the 5' RACE reads, giving one row per CDR3 protein. The sample records hundreds of thousands of distinct CDR3 sequences, 25% to 30% being singletons. The sample consisted of PBMCs or a T cell subset sorted from them (not recorded which). These receptors originate from an adult woman who had mild COVID-19 (a few samples of this study predate the infection). Cell type and time point are not known.

This sequence joins TRBV5-1 and TRBJ2-3; weak D call: TRBD2 (5 bases). Germline V gene lookup returns CDR1 SGHRS and CDR2 YFSETQ. V gave up 3 bases and J gave up 1 base, with 18 bases separating them. The CDR3 extends over 17 amino acids. CDR3 in amino acids: CASSSGLGSMGTDTQYF. CDR3 coding DNA: TGCGCCAGCAGCTCCGGACTCGGCTCGATGGGCACAGATACGCAGTATTTT.

This clonotype was detected a few times. The CDR3 region has the DNA TGTGCCAGCAGCTTAGGCTACTATACGCAGTATTTT. Protein product: CASSLGYYTQYF. The genes are TRBV7-9 and TRBJ2-3, with no clear D. V was shortened by 1 base and J by 7 bases, with 6 bases between the two germline ends. The CDR3 loop spans 12 amino acids. Germline CDR1 is SEHNR and CDR2 is FQNEAQ (reference sequence).

This clonotype came up a few times. The CDR3 spells CASSQRTGVNTEAFF. For the CDR3, the DNA is TGCGCCAGCAGCCAAAGGACAGGGGTTAACACTGAAGCTTTCTTT. The chain uses TRBV4-1 and TRBJ1-1, with TRBD1 matching over 9 bases. With 2 bases clipped from V and 2 bases from J, the junction kept 3 bases outside the gene matches. The CDR3 is 15 residues long. Germline V gene data show CDR1 as MGHRA and CDR2 as YSYEKL.

This chain links TRBV12-3 or TRBV12-4 with TRBJ2-1, with 7 bases that match TRBD1. J gave up 4 bases and V 6 bases, and 3 bases lay outside the gene matches. The CDR3 sequence is 13 residues long. The CDR3 reads CASSEQGYNEQFF. The DNA of the CDR3 is TGTGCCAGCAGCGAACAGGGGTACAATGAGCAGTTCTTC.

The V call is TRBV15, the J call TRBJ1-6; no definite D call. V lost 0 bases, J lost 10 bases, and 16 bases lay in between. Looked up from germline, CDR1 is LNHNV and CDR2 is YYDKDF (reference sequence). This CDR3 is 16 amino acids long. The CDR3 bases are TGTGCCACCAGCAGAGACTTTTCCTTTGGAGGATCACCCCTCCACTTT. This translates into CATSRDFSFGGSPLHF.

The rearrangement links TRBV29-1 to TRBJ2-2; D remains unclear. This CDR3 spans 15 amino acids. V was shortened by 6 bases and J by 2 bases, with 16 bases between the two germline ends. Germline CDR1 and CDR2: SQVTM and ANQGSEA. In nucleotides, the CDR3 is TGCAGCGTAGAATCGGCCTGGACCAACACCGGGGAGCTGTTTTTT. Protein product: CSVESAWTNTGELFF.

This clonotype was seen only a few times. The rearrangement joins TRBV5-1 to TRBJ1-1, with a possible D match to TRBD1 (5 bases). The CDR3 is made up of 15 amino acids. In germline, CDR1 is SGHRS, CDR2 YFSETQ. V was shortened by 0 bases and J by 4 bases, with 13 bases between the two germline ends. The CDR3 DNA reads TGCGCCAGCAGCTTGGGCGGCAGGGTGGGCACTGAAGCTTTCTTT. Its protein product is CASSLGGRVGTEAFF.

The chain couples TRBV18 to TRBJ1-2; D uncertain. Germline V gene sequence: CDR1 KGHSH, CDR2 LQKENI. This CDR3 is built from 14 residues. With 2 bases removed from V and 8 bases from J, the gap between germline ends came to 15 bases. This chain's CDR3 is CASSPSGGGGGYTF. Written as DNA, the CDR3 is TGTGCCAGCTCACCATCGGGTGGCGGTGGCGGCTACACCTTC.

The chain carries TRBV5-1 and TRBJ2-2, with 9 bases that match TRBD1. The CDR3 is 17 amino acids. Per the germline V gene, CDR1 is SGHRS and CDR2 is YFSETQ. V lost 5 bases, J lost 5 bases, and 13 bases stayed unmatched. The CDR3 loop is CASSSKTGTGLTGELFF. As DNA, the CDR3 is TGCGCCAGCAGTTCGAAGACCGGGACAGGGTTAACCGGGGAGCTGTTTTTT.

This clonotype came up a few times. The CDR3 coding sequence is TGTGCCAGCACCCAGAACACTGAAGCTTTCTTT. It yields the protein CASTQNTEAFF. The gene calls are TRBV6-5 and TRBJ1-1; D not certain. CDR3 size: 11 residues. Germline CDR1 reads MNHEY; CDR2 reads SVGAGI. Trimming took 7 bases from V and 1 from J, leaving 4 bases between them.